This T cell receptor (beta chain) was identified in a study of CD8+ T cells in alopecia areata. General study findings and limits: Sequencing of scalp samples also includes resident alphabeta T cells from normal skin. Between patients, shared TCR sequences were less clear than in mice. This was possibly due in part to HLA diversity in the patient population. Higher clonality than in normal scalp was seen in lesional scalp, especially alopecia totalis/universalis.

On this clone itself: Its antigen is currently unknown.

Once RNA had been extracted, it was reverse transcribed into cDNA to act as the sequencing template. Repertoires were generated with immunoSEQ multiplex PCR, while TCRdb's copy carries only in-frame clones and drops some. The sample consists of under 65,000 clones, 40% to 50% of them appearing once. The junction had 4 bases not matched to a gene; V was cut back by 7 bases and J by 4 bases. The CDR3 has 12 amino acids. Germline V lookup: CDR1 SGHRS, CDR2 YFSETQ. The gene calls are TRBV5-1 and TRBJ2-5; 7 bases align to TRBD2. The source of this sequence is a human donor with alopecia areata. The material sequenced was NKG2D-low CD8+ T cells sorted from blood. CDR3 sequence reads: CASSAGRETQYF. CDR3 nucleotide sequence: TGCGCCAGCTCAGCGGGAAGAGAGACCCAGTACTTC.